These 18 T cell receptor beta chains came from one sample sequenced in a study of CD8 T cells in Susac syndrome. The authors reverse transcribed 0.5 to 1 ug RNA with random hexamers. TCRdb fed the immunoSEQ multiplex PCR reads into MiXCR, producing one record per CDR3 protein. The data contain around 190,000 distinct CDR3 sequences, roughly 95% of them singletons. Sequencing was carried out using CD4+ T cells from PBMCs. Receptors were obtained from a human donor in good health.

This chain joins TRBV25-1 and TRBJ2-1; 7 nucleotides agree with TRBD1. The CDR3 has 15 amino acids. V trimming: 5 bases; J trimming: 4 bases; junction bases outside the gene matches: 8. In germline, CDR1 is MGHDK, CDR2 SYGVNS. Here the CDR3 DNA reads TGTGCCAGCAGTCACACAGGGGCAAATTACAATGAGCAGTTCTTC. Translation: CASSHTGANYNEQFF. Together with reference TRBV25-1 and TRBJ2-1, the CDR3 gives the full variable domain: EADIYQTPRYLVIGTGKKITLECSQTMGHDKMYWYQQDPGMELHLIHYSYGVNSTEKGDLSSESTVSRIRTEHFPLTLESARPSHTSQYLCASSHTGANYNEQFFGPGTRLTVL.

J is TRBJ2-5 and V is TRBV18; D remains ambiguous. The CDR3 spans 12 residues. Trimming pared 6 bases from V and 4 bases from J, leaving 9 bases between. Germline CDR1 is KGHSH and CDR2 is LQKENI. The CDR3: CASSPRGETQYF. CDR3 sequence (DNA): TGTGCCAGCTCCCCTCGAGGAGAGACCCAGTACTTC.

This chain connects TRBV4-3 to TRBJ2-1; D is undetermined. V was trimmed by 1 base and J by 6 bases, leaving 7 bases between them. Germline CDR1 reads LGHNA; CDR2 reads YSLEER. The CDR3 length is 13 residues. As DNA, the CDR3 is TGCGCCAGCAGCCAAGCGTCTTCCAATGAGCAGTTCTTC. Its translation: CASSQASSNEQFF.

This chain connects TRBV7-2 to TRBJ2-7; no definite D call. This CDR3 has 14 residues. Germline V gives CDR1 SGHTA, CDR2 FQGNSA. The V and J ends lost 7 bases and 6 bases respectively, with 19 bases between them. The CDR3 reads CASTRPSSNSEQYF. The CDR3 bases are TGTGCCAGCACCCGACCCAGCAGTAACTCCGAGCAGTACTTC.

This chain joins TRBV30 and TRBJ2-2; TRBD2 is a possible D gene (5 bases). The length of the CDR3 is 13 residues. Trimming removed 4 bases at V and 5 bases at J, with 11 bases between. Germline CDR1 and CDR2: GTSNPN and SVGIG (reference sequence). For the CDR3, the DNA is TGTGCCTGGAAGGTCGGAGGTACCGGGGAGCTGTTTTTT. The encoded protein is CAWKVGGTGELFF.

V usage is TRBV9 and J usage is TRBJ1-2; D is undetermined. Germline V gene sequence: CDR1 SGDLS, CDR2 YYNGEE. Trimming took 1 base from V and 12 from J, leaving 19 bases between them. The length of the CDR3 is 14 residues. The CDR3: CASSVSFRASVHTF. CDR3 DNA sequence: TGTGCCAGCAGCGTATCTTTTCGGGCAAGCGTCCACACCTTC.

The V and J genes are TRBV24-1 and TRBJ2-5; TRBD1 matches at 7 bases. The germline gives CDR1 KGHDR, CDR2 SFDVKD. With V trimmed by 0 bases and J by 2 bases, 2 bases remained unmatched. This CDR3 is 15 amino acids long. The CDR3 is CATSDLSRGQETQYF. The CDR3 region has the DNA TGTGCCACCAGTGATTTGAGCAGGGGGCAAGAGACCCAGTACTTC.

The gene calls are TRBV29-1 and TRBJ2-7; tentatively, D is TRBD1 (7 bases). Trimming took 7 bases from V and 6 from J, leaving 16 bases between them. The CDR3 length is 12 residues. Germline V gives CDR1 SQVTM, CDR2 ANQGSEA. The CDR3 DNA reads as TGCAGCGGTTCGACGGGGGACAGCGAGCAGTACTTC. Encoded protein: CSGSTGDSEQYF.

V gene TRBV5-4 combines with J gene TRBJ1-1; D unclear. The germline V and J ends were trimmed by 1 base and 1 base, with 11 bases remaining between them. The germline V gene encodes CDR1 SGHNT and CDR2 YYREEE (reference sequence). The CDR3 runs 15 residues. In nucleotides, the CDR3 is TGTGCCAGCAGCTTGTTAGGTCAACAGAACACTGAAGCTTTCTTT. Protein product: CASSLLGQQNTEAFF.

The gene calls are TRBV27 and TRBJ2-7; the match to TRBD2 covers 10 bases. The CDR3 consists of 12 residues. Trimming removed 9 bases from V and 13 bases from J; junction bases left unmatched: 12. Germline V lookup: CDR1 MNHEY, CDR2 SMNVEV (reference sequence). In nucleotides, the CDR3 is TGTGCCAGTTATAGTCCGGGACTAGCGCCTTACTTC. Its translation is CASYSPGLAPYF.

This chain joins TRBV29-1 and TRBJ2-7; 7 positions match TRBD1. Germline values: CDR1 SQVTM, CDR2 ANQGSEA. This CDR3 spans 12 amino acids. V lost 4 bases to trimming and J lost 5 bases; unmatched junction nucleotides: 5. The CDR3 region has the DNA TGCAGCGTTGCTGAGGGGGCAGACGAGCAGTACTTC. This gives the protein CSVAEGADEQYF.

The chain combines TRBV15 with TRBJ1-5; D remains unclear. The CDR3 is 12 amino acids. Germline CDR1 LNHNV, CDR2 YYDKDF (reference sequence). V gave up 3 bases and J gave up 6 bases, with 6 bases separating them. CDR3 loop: CATSRSTQPQHF. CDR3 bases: TGTGCCACCAGCAGGTCTACTCAGCCCCAGCATTTT.

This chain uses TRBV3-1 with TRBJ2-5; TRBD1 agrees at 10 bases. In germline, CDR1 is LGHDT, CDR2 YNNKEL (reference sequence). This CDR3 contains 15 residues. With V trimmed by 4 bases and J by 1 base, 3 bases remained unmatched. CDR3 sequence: CASSPRDRGQETQYF. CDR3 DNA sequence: TGTGCCAGCAGCCCTCGGGACAGGGGCCAAGAGACCCAGTACTTC.

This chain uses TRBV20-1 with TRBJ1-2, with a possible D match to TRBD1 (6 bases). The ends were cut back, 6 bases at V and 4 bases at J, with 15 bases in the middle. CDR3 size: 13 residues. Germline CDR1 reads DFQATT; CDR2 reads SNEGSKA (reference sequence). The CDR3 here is CSALRQAIYGYTF. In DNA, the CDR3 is TGCAGTGCCCTCCGACAGGCGATCTATGGCTACACCTTC.

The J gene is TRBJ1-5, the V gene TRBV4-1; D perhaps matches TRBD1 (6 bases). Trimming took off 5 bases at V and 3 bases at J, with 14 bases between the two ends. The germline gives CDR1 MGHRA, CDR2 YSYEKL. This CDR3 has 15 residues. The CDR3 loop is CASSKRTENNQPQHF. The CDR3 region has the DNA TGCGCCAGCAGCAAAAGGACAGAAAACAATCAGCCCCAGCATTTT.

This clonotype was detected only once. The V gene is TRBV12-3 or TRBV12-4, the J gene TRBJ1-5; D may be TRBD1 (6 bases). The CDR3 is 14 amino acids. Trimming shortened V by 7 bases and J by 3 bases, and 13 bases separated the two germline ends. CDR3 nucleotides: TGTGCCAGCACCTGGACAGATGACAATCAGCCCCAGCATTTT. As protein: CASTWTDDNQPQHF.

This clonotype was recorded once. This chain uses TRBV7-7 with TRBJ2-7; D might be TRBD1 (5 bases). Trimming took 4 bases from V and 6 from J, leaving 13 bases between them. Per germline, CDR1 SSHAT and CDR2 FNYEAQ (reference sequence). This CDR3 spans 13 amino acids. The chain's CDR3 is CASSSNRIGEQYF. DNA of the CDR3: TGTGCCAGCAGCTCGAACAGGATAGGCGAGCAGTACTTC. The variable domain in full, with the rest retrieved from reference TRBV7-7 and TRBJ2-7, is GAGVSQSPRYKVTKRGQDVTLRCDPISSHATLYWYQQALGQGPEFLTYFNYEAQPDKSGLPSDRFSAERPEGSISTLTIQRTEQRDSAMYRCASSSNRIGEQYFGPGTRLTVT.

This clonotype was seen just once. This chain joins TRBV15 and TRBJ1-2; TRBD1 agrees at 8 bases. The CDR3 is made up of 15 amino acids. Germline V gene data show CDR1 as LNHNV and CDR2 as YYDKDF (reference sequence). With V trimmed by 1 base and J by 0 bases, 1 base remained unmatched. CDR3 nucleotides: TGTGCCACCAGCAGAGCCAGGGGGCCTAACTATGGCTACACCTTC. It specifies CATSRARGPNYGYTF.